This T cell receptor beta chain is drawn from a study of CD8 T cells in Susac syndrome. Study overall: Among the sequenced Susac syndrome patients, over five had active disease while under ten were in remission.

It was with random hexamers that about 0.45 to 1 ug RNA was reverse transcribed. Amplification of TCR beta CDR3 spanned 54 Vbeta and 13 Jbeta via immunoSEQ multiplex PCR. TCRdb used MiXCR to reprocess the immunoSEQ multiplex PCR reads, holding one entry per CDR3 protein. Of 85,000 to 120,000 distinct CDR3 sequences in the sample, approximately 94% were seen once. This CDR3 contains 13 residues. V shed 0 bases and J shed 7 bases, with 9 bases lying between them. Germline-derived CDR1 and CDR2 are SEHNR and FQNEAQ (reference sequence). The sequencing input was CD8+ T cells from PBMCs. This TCR was sampled from a human donor with Susac syndrome. This rearrangement joins TRBV7-9 to TRBJ1-2; D is undetermined. The CDR3 loop reads CASSLAVVAGYTF. CDR3 sequence (DNA): TGTGCCAGCAGCTTAGCGGTGGTGGCTGGCTACACCTTC.